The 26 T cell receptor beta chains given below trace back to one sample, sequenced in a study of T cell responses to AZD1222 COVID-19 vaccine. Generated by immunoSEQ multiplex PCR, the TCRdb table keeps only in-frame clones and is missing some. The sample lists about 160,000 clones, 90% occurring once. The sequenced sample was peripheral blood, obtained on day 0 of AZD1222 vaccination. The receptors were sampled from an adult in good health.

The CDR3 sequence: CASSLAWTGGTDTQYF. In DNA form, the CDR3 reads TGTGCCAGCAGCTTAGCGTGGACAGGGGGCACAGATACGCAGTATTTT. This chain joins TRBV7-9 and TRBJ2-3; 9 bases fit TRBD1. V lost 0 bases, J lost 1 base, and 2 bases stayed unmatched. Germline V gives CDR1 SEHNR, CDR2 FQNEAQ (reference sequence). The CDR3 has 16 residues.

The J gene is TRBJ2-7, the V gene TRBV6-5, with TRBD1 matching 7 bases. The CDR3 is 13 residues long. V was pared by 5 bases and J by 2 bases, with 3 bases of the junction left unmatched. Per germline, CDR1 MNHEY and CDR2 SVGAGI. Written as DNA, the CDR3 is TGTGCCAGCAGTCGACAGGGCACCTACGAGCAGTACTTC. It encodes CASSRQGTYEQYF.

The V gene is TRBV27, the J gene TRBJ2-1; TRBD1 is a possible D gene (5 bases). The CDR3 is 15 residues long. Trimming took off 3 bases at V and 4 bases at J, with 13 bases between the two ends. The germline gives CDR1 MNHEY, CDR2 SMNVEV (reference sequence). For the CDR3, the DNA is TGTGCCAGCAGTTTGGGGCAGGGCAATTACAATGAGCAGTTCTTC. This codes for CASSLGQGNYNEQFF.

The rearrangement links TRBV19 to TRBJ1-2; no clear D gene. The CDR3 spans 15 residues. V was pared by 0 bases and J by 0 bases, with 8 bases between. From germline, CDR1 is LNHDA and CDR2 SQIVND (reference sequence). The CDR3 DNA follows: TGTGCCAGTAGTATAGAACCAGTGGCTAACTATGGCTACACCTTC. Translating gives CASSIEPVANYGYTF.

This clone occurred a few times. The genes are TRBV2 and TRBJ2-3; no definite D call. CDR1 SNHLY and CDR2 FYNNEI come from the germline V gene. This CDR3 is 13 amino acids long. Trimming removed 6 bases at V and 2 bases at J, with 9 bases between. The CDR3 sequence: CASSPPFTDTQYF. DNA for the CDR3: TGTGCCAGCAGCCCTCCTTTCACAGATACGCAGTATTTT.

The CDR3 sequence is CASSDGRRSSYNEQFF. The CDR3 DNA sequence: TGTGCCAGTAGTGACGGGCGGAGGAGCTCCTACAATGAGCAGTTCTTC. The gene calls are TRBV19 and TRBJ2-1; weak D call: TRBD2 (5 bases). In germline, CDR1 is LNHDA, CDR2 SQIVND (reference sequence). The CDR3 has 16 amino acids. Between the trimmed V and J ends, which lost 5 bases and 0 bases, there was a span of 14 bases. Based on the CDR3 plus reference TRBV19 and TRBJ2-1, the full variable domain is DGGITQSPKYLFRKEGQNVTLSCEQNLNHDAMYWYRQDPGQGLRLIYYSQIVNDFQKGDIAEGYSVSREKKESFPLTVTSAQKNPTAFYLCASSDGRRSSYNEQFFGPGTRLTVL.

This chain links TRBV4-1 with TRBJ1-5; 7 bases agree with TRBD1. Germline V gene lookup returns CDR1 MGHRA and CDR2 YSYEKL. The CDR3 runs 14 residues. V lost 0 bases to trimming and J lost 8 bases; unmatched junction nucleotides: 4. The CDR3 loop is CASSQEGQLEPQHF. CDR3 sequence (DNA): TGCGCCAGCAGCCAAGAGGGACAGTTGGAGCCCCAGCATTTT.

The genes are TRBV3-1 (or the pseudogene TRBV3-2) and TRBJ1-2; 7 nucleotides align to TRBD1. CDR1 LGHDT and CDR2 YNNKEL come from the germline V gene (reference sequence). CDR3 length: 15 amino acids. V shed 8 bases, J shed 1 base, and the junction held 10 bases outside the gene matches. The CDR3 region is CASSRSTGDNYGYTF. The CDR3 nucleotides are TGTGCCAGCTCGAGGTCAACAGGGGATAACTATGGCTACACCTTC.

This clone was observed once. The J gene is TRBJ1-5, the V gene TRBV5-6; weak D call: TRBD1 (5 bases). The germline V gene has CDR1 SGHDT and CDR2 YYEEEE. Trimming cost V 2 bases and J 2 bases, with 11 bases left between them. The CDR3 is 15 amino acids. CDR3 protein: CASSFRRDGNQPQHF. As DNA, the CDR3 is TGTGCCAGCAGCTTTCGCAGGGACGGCAATCAGCCCCAGCATTTT.

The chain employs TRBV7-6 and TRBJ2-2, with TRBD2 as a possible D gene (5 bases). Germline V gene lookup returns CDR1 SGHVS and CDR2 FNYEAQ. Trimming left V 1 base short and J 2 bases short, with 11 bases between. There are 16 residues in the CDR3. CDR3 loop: CASSLESLANTGELFF. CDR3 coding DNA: TGTGCCAGCAGCTTAGAGTCCCTAGCTAACACCGGGGAGCTGTTTTTT. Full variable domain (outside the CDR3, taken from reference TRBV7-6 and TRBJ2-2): GAGVSQSPRYKVTKRGQDVALRCDPISGHVSLYWYRQALGQGPEFLTYFNYEAQQDKSGLPNDRFSAERPEGSISTLTIQRTEQRDSAMYRCASSLESLANTGELFFGEGSRLTVL.

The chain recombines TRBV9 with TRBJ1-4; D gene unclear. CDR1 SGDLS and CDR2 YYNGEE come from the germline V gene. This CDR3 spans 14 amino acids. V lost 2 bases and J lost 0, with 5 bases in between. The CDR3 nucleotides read TGTGCCAGCAGCGTCACCGCAACTAATGAAAAACTGTTTTTT. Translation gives CASSVTATNEKLFF.

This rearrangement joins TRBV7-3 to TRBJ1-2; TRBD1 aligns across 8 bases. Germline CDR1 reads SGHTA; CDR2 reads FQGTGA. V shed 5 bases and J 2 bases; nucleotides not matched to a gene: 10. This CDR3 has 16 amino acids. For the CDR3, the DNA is TGTGCCAGCAGCCCCCACCCGACAGGGGTAAACTATGGCTACACCTTC. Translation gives CASSPHPTGVNYGYTF.

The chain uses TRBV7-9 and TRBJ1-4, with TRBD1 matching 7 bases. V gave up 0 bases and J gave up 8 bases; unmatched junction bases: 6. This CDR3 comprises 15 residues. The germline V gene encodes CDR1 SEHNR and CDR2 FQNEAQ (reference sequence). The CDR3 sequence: CASSLAGTVEEKLFF. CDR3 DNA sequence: TGTGCCAGCAGCTTAGCGGGGACAGTAGAGGAAAAACTGTTTTTT. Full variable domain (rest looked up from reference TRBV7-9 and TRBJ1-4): DTGVSQNPRHKITKRGQNVTFRCDPISEHNRLYWYRQTLGQGPEFLTYFQNEAQLEKSRLLSDRFSAERPKGSFSTLEIQRTEQGDSAMYLCASSLAGTVEEKLFFGSGTQLSVL.

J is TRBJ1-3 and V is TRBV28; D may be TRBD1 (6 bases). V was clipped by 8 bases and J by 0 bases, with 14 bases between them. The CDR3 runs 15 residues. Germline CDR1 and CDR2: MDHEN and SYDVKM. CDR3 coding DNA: TGTGCCAGCCATGAGAGGGGGAGCTCTGGAAACACCATATATTTT. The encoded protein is CASHERGSSGNTIYF.

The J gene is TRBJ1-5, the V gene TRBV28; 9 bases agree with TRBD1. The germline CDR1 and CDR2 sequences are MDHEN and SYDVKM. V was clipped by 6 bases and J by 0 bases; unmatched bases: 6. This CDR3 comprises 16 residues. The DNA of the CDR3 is TGTGCCAGCAGACCGGACAGGGGCTATAGCAATCAGCCCCAGCATTTT. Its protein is CASRPDRGYSNQPQHF.

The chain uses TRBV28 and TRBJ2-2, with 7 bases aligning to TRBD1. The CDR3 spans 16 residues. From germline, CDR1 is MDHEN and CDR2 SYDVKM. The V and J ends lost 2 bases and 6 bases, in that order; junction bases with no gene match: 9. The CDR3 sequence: CASSLPTGAKAGELFF. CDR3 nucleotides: TGTGCCAGCAGTTTACCCACAGGGGCGAAGGCCGGGGAGCTGTTTTTT. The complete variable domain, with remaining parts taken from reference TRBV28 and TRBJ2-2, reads DVKVTQSSRYLVKRTGEKVFLECVQDMDHENMFWYRQDPGLGLRLIYFSYDVKMKEKGDIPEGYSVSREKKERFSLILESASTNQTSMYLCASSLPTGAKAGELFFGEGSRLTVL.

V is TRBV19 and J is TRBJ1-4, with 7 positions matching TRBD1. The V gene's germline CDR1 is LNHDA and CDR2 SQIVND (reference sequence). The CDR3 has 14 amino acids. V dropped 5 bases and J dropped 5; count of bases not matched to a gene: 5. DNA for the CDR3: TGTGCCAGTAGTGACTTGGACAGGAATGAAAAACTGTTTTTT. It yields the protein CASSDLDRNEKLFF.

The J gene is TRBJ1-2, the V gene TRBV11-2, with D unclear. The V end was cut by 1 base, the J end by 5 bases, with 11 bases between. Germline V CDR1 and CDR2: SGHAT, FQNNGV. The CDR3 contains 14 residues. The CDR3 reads CASSLAPVGYGYTF. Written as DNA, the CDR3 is TGTGCCAGCAGCTTAGCGCCAGTAGGGTATGGCTACACCTTC. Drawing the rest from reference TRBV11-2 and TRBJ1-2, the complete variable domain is EAGVAQSPRYKIIEKRQSVAFWCNPISGHATLYWYQQILGQGPKLLIQFQNNGVVDDSQLPKDRFSAERLKGVDSTLKIQPAKLEDSAVYLCASSLAPVGYGYTFGSGTRLTVV.

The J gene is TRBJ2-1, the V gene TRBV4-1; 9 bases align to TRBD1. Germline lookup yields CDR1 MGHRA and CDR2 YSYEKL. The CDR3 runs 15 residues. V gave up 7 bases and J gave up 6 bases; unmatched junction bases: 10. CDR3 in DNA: TGCGCCAGCACCCCCCGGGACAGGGACGGCAATGAGCAGTTCTTC. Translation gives CASTPRDRDGNEQFF.

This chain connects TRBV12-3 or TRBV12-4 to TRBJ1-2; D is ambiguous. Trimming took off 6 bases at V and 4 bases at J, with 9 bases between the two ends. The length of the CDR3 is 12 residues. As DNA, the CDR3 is TGTGCCAGCAGGGGAGGACTCTATGGCTACACCTTC. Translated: CASRGGLYGYTF.

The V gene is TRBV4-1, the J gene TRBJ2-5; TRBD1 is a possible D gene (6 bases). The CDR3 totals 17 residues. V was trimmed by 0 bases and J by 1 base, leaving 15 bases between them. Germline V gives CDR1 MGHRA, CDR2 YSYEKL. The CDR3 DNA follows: TGCGCCAGCAGCCAAGAGCGATCAGGGGTACCCCAAGAGACCCAGTACTTC. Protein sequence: CASSQERSGVPQETQYF.

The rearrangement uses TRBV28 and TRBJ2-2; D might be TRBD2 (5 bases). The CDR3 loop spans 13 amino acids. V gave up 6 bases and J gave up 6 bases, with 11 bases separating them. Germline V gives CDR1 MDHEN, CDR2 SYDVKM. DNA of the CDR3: TGTGCCAGCAGCTATGGAGGACCCGGGGAGCTGTTTTTT. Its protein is CASSYGGPGELFF.

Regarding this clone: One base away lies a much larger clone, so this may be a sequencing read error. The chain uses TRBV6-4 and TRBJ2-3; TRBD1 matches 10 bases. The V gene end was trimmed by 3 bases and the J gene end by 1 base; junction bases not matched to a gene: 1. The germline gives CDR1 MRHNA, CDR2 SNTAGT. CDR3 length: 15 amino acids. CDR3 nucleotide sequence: TGTGCCAGCAGTGAGGGGACAGGGGGCACAGATACGCAGTATTTT. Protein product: CASSEGTGGTDTQYF.

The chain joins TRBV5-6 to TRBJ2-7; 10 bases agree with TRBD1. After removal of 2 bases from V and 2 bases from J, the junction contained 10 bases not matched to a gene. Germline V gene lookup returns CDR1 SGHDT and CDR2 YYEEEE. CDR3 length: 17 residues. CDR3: CASSFYLGQGITYEQYF. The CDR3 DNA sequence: TGTGCCAGCAGCTTCTATTTGGGACAGGGGATTACCTACGAGCAGTACTTC.

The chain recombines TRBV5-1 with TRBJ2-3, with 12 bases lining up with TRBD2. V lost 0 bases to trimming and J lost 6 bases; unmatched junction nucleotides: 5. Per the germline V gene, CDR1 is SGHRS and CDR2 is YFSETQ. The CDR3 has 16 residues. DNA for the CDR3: TGCGCCAGCAGCTTGGCTAGCGGGGGGGCCTCGGATACGCAGTATTTT. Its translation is CASSLASGGASDTQYF.

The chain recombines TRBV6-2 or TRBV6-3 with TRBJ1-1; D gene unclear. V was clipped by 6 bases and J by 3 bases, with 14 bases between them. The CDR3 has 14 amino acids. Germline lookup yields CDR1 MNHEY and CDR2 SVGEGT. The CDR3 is CASSRFGRDTEAFF. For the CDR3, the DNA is TGTGCCAGCAGCCGGTTTGGGCGGGACACTGAAGCTTTCTTT.